This TCR beta chain came from a study of molecular identifiers for immune sequencing clone quantification (dated by TCRdb to the late 2010s). With respect to the entire study: For a replicate experiment, the RNA from either approximately 20,000 or 98,000 naive CD8 T cells was divided into five aliquots, and four of those aliquots went on to sequencing. The study was a methods study using CD8 T cells to benchmark molecular-identifier clustering-based TCR repertoire sequencing (MIDCIRS) and TCR RNA copy counting.

The research as a whole found: Clones above 20 RNA copies held over 99% of molecules in CMV-specific effector cells but under 1% in naive cells. Without barcode sub-clustering, chimeric consensus sequences inflated TCR diversity; chimeras reached as high as 47%. The naive libraries included spiked-in Jurkat TCR RNA (fewer than 11 copies' worth), and this Jurkat TCR RNA is not part of the donor repertoire. Modeling gave about 3.2 recovered TCR RNA copies per cell versus about ten by digital PCR, implying 25% to 30% capture efficiency. Spiked-in Jurkat TCR RNA equal to a single cell's worth was reported to be detectable even within 1,100,000 naive CD8 T cells. Identical TCR molecules sharing a barcode could cause highly expanded clone sizes to be underestimated.

Only one count was recorded for this clonotype. Its antigen is still unknown. It may be a read error: a sequence one base away is much more abundant. Libraries of naive CD8 T cells were generated from about 19,000 to 1,100,000 sorted cells, with 10%, 30% or 50% of the purified RNA used. Naive CD8 T cells were FACS-sorted as CD8+CD4-CCR7+CD45RA+ on a BD FACSAria II into RLT Plus buffer. Roughly 10 TCR copies' worth of Jurkat RNA were spiked into about 20,000-1,100,000 naive CD8 T cell samples to test detection sensitivity. CD8 T cells were enriched with RosetteSep CD8+ T Cell Enrichment Cocktail and Ficoll-Paque, followed by ACK red cell lysis. Library preparation employed PCR. Sequenced using a NextSeq 500. Bulk TCR libraries were made following a previously described method, with the TCR primers given in Table S5. Purification of total RNA was performed with the Qiagen AllPrep DNA/RNA kit. Before analysis, reads from multiple sequencing runs of one library were combined. The published analysis was carried out like this. Reads were retained only if an exact TCR constant sequence was present, and the retained reads were trimmed to 150 nt and grouped according to their 12-nt molecular barcodes. Reads in each barcode group were sub-clustered using a 15% Levenshtein threshold, and a quality-weighted consensus sequence was built for each RNA molecule. Non-functional sequences were excluded, and lower-count sequences lying one edit away from another sequence were also excluded. On the basis of fitting two negative binomial distributions, barcode sub-clusters with fewer than 20% of the maximum read count were discarded. TCRdb handled the public reads itself, with Q25 trimming in fastp and clone calling in MiXCR, and kept productive beta chains. A single entry per CDR3 protein holds the most common genes and DNA from its merged rows. In this record, the V and J calls reflect TCRdb's handling and not the investigators' own analysis. Recorded for this sample are about 98,000 distinct CDR3 sequences; about 32% of them occurred a single time. In total, the top ten clones hold 9.5% to 10% of the sample.

Trimming removed 11 bases from V and 2 bases from J, leaving 17 bases between the germline ends. Spanning cysteine to phenylalanine, the CDR3 consists of 14 amino acids. Just CDR3 DNA is preserved here, 42 bases in frame from base 1. CDR1 SEHNR and CDR2 FQNEAQ are derived from the germline V gene (reference sequence). The rearranged segments are TRBV7-9 and TRBJ2-3, with no D gene named confidently. The sequence derives from a human donor in good health. Some libraries in this study had Jurkat cell RNA spiked in. Specimen: naive CD8+ T cells from blood, with Jurkat cell RNA spiked in. The cell subset or site label here, explained by the study, means: FACS-sorted CD8+CD4-CCR7+CD45RA+ naive T cells. Here is the DNA: TGTGCCGGCAACTCCGGACGGCCCACAGATACGCAGTATTTT. Its amino acids are CAGNSGRPTDTQYF.